These T cell receptor beta chains were read from a single sample in a study of siplizumab effects on memory and regulatory T cells. Some clones are missing from TCRdb's copy, which holds only in-frame ones; the method was immunoSEQ multiplex PCR. Among 100,000 or so clones listed, 85% to 95% were seen once. Material for sequencing was CD4+ T cells sorted from blood. Receptors originate from a human donor in good health. Each CDR3 is given with its conserved first and last residue. The D gene is left open where the match is weak.

d_gene,j_gene,v_gene,CDR3nt,CDR3aa
-,TRBJ2-7,TRBV10-3,TGTGCCATCAGTGAGTTGGGGTCAGGGGTGTACTTC,CAISELGSGVYF
-,TRBJ1-2,TRBV5-5,TGTGCCAGCAGCTTGGAGGGGCAGGGATACTATGGCTACACCTTC,CASSLEGQGYYGYTF
TRBD2,TRBJ2-1,TRBV5-1,TGCGCCAGCAGCTTAGCGGGGGCTGCCTACAATGAGCAGTTCTTC,CASSLAGAAYNEQFF
TRBD1,TRBJ2-3,TRBV19,TGTGCCAGTAGTATTCAGGGGGAGCGCACAGATACGCAGTATTTT,CASSIQGERTDTQYF
TRBD2,TRBJ2-1,TRBV2,TGTGCCAGCAGTCTAGAGCGGGGGTCCTACAATGAGCAGTTCTTC,CASSLERGSYNEQFF
TRBD1,TRBJ1-2,TRBV18,TGTGCCAGCTCACCTGGACAGGGTAACTATGGCTACACCTTC,CASSPGQGNYGYTF
TRBD1,TRBJ2-7,TRBV7-8,TGTGCCAGCAGCCGAACCGGGACAGGGTATTACGAGCAGTACTTC,CASSRTGTGYYEQYF
-,TRBJ1-1,TRBV6-5,TGTGCCAGCAGTTATGGGGGCTCCACTGAAGCTTTCTTT,CASSYGGSTEAFF
-,TRBJ1-3,TRBV7-2,TGTGCCAGCAGCTCATGGGACGGCTCTGGAAACACCATATATTTT,CASSSWDGSGNTIYF
-,TRBJ1-3,TRBV10-3,TGTGCCATCAGTGTATCAAGCTCTGGAAACACCATATATTTT,CAISVSSSGNTIYF